This T cell receptor beta chain came from a study of blood T cell repertoires in COVID-19. Germline assignment: CDR1 KGHDR and CDR2 SFDVKD. The CDR3 runs to 16 residues. J lost 8 bases, V lost 6 bases, and 11 bases had no gene match. Method: immunoSEQ multiplex PCR; TCRdb's copy keeps in-frame clones and lacks some. The sample lists nearly 200,000 clones; 80% to 90% were seen once. The material sequenced was peripheral blood. This rearrangement joins TRBV24-1 to TRBJ2-1; 11 nucleotides align to TRBD1. The clonotype was recovered from a woman in her sixties or seventies with active or convalescent COVID-19. The CDR3 DNA reads TGTGCCACCAGTCCCGTTGGGACAGGGGGAGTAGATGAGCAGTTCTTC. Protein sequence: CATSPVGTGGVDEQFF.